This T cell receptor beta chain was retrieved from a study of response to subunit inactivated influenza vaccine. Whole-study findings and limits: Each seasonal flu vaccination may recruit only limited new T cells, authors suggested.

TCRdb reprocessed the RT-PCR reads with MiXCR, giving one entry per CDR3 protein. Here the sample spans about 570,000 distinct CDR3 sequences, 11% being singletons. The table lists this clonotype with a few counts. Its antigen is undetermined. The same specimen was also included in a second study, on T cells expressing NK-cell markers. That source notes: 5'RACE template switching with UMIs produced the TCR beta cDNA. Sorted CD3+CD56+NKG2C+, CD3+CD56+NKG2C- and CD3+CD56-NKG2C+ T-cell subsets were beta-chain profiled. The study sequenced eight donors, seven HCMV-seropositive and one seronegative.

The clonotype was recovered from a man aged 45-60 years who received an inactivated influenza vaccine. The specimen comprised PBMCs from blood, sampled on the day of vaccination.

The DNA of the CDR3 is TGTGCCAGCAGTGAACCGGGAGGGAGCAATGAGCAGTTCTTC. Translation gives CASSEPGGSNEQFF. The V and J genes are TRBV6-1 and TRBJ2-1; 8 positions match TRBD2. V shed 2 bases, J shed 6 bases, and the junction held 3 bases outside the gene matches. CDR1 and CDR2 from the germline V gene are MNHNS and SASEGT. This CDR3 region has 14 residues.